These 29 T cell receptor beta chains share one sample of origin, sequenced in a study of vaccination effects on CD4 cells after COVID-19. On approximately day 9 of culture, CD4+ T cells were separated out. No antigen has been identified for these receptors. Sequencing used immunoSEQ multiplex PCR; TCRdb keeps in-frame clones, though not all of them. The sample carries more than 50,000 clones, around three quarters recorded once. This specimen consisted of CD4+ T cells from PBMCs cultured without peptide, obtained before COVID-19 vaccination. The origin of the receptors is a human donor who received a COVID-19 vaccine.

This clone was counted only a few times. The chain couples TRBV28 to TRBJ1-2; D is uncertain. The V end was cut by 2 bases, the J end by 1 base, with 17 bases between. The length of the CDR3 is 17 residues. The germline CDR1 and CDR2 sequences are MDHEN and SYDVKM. The CDR3 coding sequence is TGTGCCAGCAGTTTAGCACTCGGGCGCCACCTTAACTATGGCTACACCTTC. Translating it yields CASSLALGRHLNYGYTF.

The count of this clone is one. V gene TRBV20-1 combines with J gene TRBJ1-3; 9 bases align to TRBD1. This CDR3 comprises 18 residues. CDR1 is DFQATT and CDR2 is SNEGSKA in the germline V gene (reference sequence). V shed 3 bases, J shed 7 bases, and the junction held 19 bases outside the gene matches. In nucleotides, the CDR3 is TGCAGTGCTAGTCCTAACCGGGACAGGGTTAGTCTTCCGAACACCATATATTTT. It translates to CSASPNRDRVSLPNTIYF.

This chain uses TRBV15 with TRBJ2-7, with 7 bases fitting TRBD1. The V gene end was trimmed by 7 bases and the J gene end by 2 bases; junction bases not matched to a gene: 8. The germline CDR1 and CDR2 sequences are LNHNV and YYDKDF (reference sequence). This CDR3 comprises 14 residues. The DNA of the CDR3 is TGTGCCACCACTCCGGGGACAGACACCTACGAGCAGTACGTC. It is translated as CATTPGTDTYEQYV.

The chain is built from TRBV5-1 and TRBJ2-5, with TRBD2 matching 15 bases. J was trimmed by 4 bases and V by 4 bases; bases with no gene match: 5. The CDR3 length is 16 residues. Germline CDR1 and CDR2: SGHRS and YFSETQ. CDR3 protein: CASSEGLAGGGETQYF. The CDR3 DNA reads as TGCGCCAGCAGCGAAGGACTAGCGGGGGGGGGAGAGACCCAGTACTTC. The full variable domain, rest sourced from reference TRBV5-1 and TRBJ2-5, is KAGVTQTPRYLIKTRGQQVTLSCSPISGHRSVSWYQQTPGQGLQFLFEYFSETQRNKGNFPGRFSGRQFSNSRSEMNVSTLELGDSALYLCASSEGLAGGGETQYFGPGTRLLVL.

The CDR3: CASSQSGGDRELFF. The CDR3 nucleotides read TGTGCCAGCAGCCAGAGCGGGGGGGACCGGGAGCTGTTTTTT. The V and J genes are TRBV4-2 and TRBJ2-2, with 10 bases lining up with TRBD2. The CDR3 length is 14 residues. Germline V gives CDR1 LGHNA, CDR2 YNFKEQ. V shed 3 bases, J shed 9 bases, and the junction held 4 bases outside the gene matches.

This chain uses TRBV6-2 or TRBV6-3 with TRBJ2-7, with 7 nucleotides matching TRBD2. Germline-derived CDR1 and CDR2 are MNHEY and SVGEGT. This CDR3 spans 13 amino acids. The J segment lost 6 bases and the V segment lost 0 bases, leaving 2 bases of the junction unmatched. CDR3 in DNA: TGTGCCAGCAGTTACTCCGGGGGGACCGAGCAGTACGTC. It specifies CASSYSGGTEQYV.

The V and J genes are TRBV24-1 and TRBJ2-5; D remains ambiguous. The CDR3 covers 15 residues. V lost 2 bases and J lost 2, with 11 bases in between. From germline, CDR1 is KGHDR and CDR2 SFDVKD. CDR3 loop: CATSDSTTWQETQYF. CDR3 DNA: TGTGCCACCAGTGATTCGACGACTTGGCAAGAGACCCAGTACTTC.

Only one count was recorded for this clone. J is TRBJ1-6 and V is TRBV14; TRBD1 is a possible D gene (6 bases). Per the germline V gene, CDR1 is SGHDN and CDR2 is FVKESK. This CDR3 is 19 amino acids long. V gave up 3 bases and J gave up 7 bases, with 25 bases separating them. CDR3 DNA: TGTGCCAGCAGCCAGAGGGCACAGAAAGCGGGACATCAAAATTCACCCCTCCACTTT. It yields the protein CASSQRAQKAGHQNSPLHF.

This clone was detected once. This chain's CDR3 is CATSERGLAGGRNEQFF. The CDR3 nucleotides are TGTGCCACCAGTGAGCGAGGACTAGCGGGGGGCAGGAATGAGCAGTTCTTC. The J gene is TRBJ2-1, the V gene TRBV24-1; 14 positions match TRBD2. The V and J ends lost 4 bases and 7 bases, in that order; junction bases with no gene match: 8. Germline-derived CDR1 and CDR2 are KGHDR and SFDVKD. The CDR3 is 17 residues long.

This clone was observed a single time. V and J are TRBV27 and TRBJ1-2, with D perhaps matching TRBD1 (5 bases). Germline V gene data show CDR1 as MNHEY and CDR2 as SMNVEV (reference sequence). The V end was cut by 2 bases, the J end by 3 bases, with 16 bases between. The CDR3 has 16 residues. CDR3 DNA: TGTGCCAGCAGTTTAGTTCCAGGAGAGGGGTACTATGGCTACACCTTC. Its translation is CASSLVPGEGYYGYTF.

This clone has more than one count but fewer than ten. V usage is TRBV19 and J usage is TRBJ2-6; tentatively, D is TRBD1 (5 bases). V was cut by 4 bases and J by 0 bases, with 7 bases left in between. Germline V gives CDR1 LNHDA, CDR2 SQIVND (reference sequence). The CDR3 length is 15 residues. CDR3 in amino acids: CASSRQSSGANVLTF. As DNA, the CDR3 is TGTGCCAGTAGTAGACAGAGCTCTGGGGCCAACGTCCTGACTTTC.

The rearrangement joins TRBV30 to TRBJ2-7, with D tentatively TRBD2 (7 bases). V shed 0 bases and J shed 1 base, with 10 bases lying between them. CDR3 length equals 14 residues. In germline, CDR1 is GTSNPN, CDR2 SVGIG (reference sequence). CDR3 protein: CAWSVQGGSYEQYV. CDR3 DNA sequence: TGTGCCTGGAGTGTACAGGGAGGGTCCTACGAGCAGTACGTC.

The chain links TRBV7-2 to TRBJ1-5; 8 bases match TRBD1. CDR1 SGHTA and CDR2 FQGNSA come from the germline V gene. There are 15 residues in the CDR3. Trimming at V came to 2 bases and at J to 2 bases, leaving 2 bases not matched to a gene. CDR3 residues: CASSLTDRGNQPQHF. DNA of the CDR3: TGTGCCAGCAGCTTAACGGACAGGGGCAATCAGCCCCAGCATTTT.

The CDR3 reads CASSYMAWTEAFF. In nucleotides, the CDR3 is TGTGCCAGTAGTTACATGGCGTGGACTGAAGCTTTCTTT. The V and J genes are TRBV19 and TRBJ1-1; D gene uncertain. This CDR3 is 13 amino acids long. CDR1 and CDR2 (germline): LNHDA, SQIVND (reference sequence). Trimming took off 5 bases at V and 5 bases at J, with 12 bases between the two ends.

Comments on this clone: In the same sample, other DNA sequences code for this CDR3. J is TRBJ1-2 and V is TRBV9, with D hard to call. Deletions cut 0 bases from V and 4 bases from J, with 4 bases between. CDR1 and CDR2 from the germline V gene are SGDLS and YYNGEE. The CDR3 runs 12 residues. The CDR3, as DNA: TGTGCCAGCAGCGTAGGTGGCTATGGCTACACCTTC. It yields the protein CASSVGGYGYTF. Based on the CDR3 plus reference TRBV9 and TRBJ1-2, the full variable domain is DSGVTQTPKHLITATGQRVTLRCSPRSGDLSVYWYQQSLDQGLQFLIQYYNGEERAKGNILERFSAQQFPDLHSELNLSSLELGDSALYFCASSVGGYGYTFGSGTRLTVV.

This clone has only one observation. The rearrangement joins TRBV3-1 (or the pseudogene TRBV3-2) to TRBJ2-1; 8 nucleotides align to TRBD2. The CDR3 length is 16 residues. Germline V gives CDR1 LGHDT, CDR2 YNNKEL (reference sequence). With V trimmed by 2 bases and J by 2 bases, 5 bases remained unmatched. CDR3 nucleotide sequence: TGTGCCAGCAGCCAACGACTAGCGAAGGCCTACAATGAGCAGTTCTTC. Encoded protein: CASSQRLAKAYNEQFF.

This rearrangement joins TRBV10-3 to TRBJ2-3, with D maybe TRBD2 (5 bases). V was pared by 7 bases and J by 5 bases, with 10 bases between. Germline V gene data show CDR1 as ENHRY and CDR2 as SYGVKD. The CDR3 is 12 amino acids. CDR3 sequence (DNA): TGTGCCATCAACGGGGTAGGAGATACGCAGTATTTT. Translation gives CAINGVGDTQYF.

The CDR3 reads CASSQVRGNTQYF. The CDR3 bases are TGTGCCAGCAGCCAAGTAAGGGGTAATACGCAGTATTTT. This chain uses TRBV3-1 (or the pseudogene TRBV3-2) with TRBJ2-3, with D possibly TRBD1 on 5 matching bases. V lost 1 base, J lost 7 bases, and 9 bases lay in between. Germline CDR1 is LGHDT and CDR2 is YNNKEL (reference sequence). The CDR3 totals 13 residues.

This sequence joins TRBV6-5 and TRBJ2-1, with TRBD1 matching 8 bases. Per the germline V gene, CDR1 is MNHEY and CDR2 is SVGAGI. The V segment lost 8 bases and the J segment 2 bases; nucleotides outside the gene matches: 8. CDR3 length: 15 residues. DNA of the CDR3: TGTGCCAGCGCCTTCGACAGGGGCACCTACAATGAGCAGTTCTTC. Translating gives CASAFDRGTYNEQFF.

The genes are TRBV7-9 and TRBJ1-1; maybe TRBD1 (5 bases). V dropped 5 bases and J dropped 6 bases, with 16 bases sitting between them. Germline-derived CDR1 and CDR2 are SEHNR and FQNEAQ (reference sequence). This CDR3 is built from 14 residues. CDR3 coding DNA: TGTGCCAGCAGCCCGGTTGGGGGGTTCGCTGAAGCTTTCTTT. Amino acid sequence: CASSPVGGFAEAFF.

The genes are TRBV27 and TRBJ1-2, with a possible D match to TRBD1 (6 bases). Germline V gives CDR1 MNHEY, CDR2 SMNVEV (reference sequence). The ends were cut back, 0 bases at V and 5 bases at J, with 13 bases in the middle. The CDR3 is 15 amino acids. The chain's CDR3 is CASSLSRRGSYGYTF. The DNA for the CDR3 is TGTGCCAGCAGTTTATCGCGCAGGGGATCTTATGGCTACACCTTC.

This sequence joins TRBV2 and TRBJ1-2; D call uncertain. The germline V gene encodes CDR1 SNHLY and CDR2 FYNNEI. V was trimmed by 3 bases and J by 5 bases, leaving 13 bases between them. This CDR3 has 14 residues. The CDR3 is CASSDEVRSYGYTF. CDR3 in DNA: TGTGCCAGCAGTGACGAGGTACGGTCATATGGCTACACCTTC.

This clone showed up just once. V and J are TRBV7-2 and TRBJ1-2; TRBD1 might be the D (6 bases). Trimming removed 2 bases at V and 5 bases at J, with 15 bases between. Germline values: CDR1 SGHTA, CDR2 FQGNSA. This CDR3 is built from 15 residues. The CDR3 region is CASSLSLQGAYGYTF. The CDR3 nucleotides are TGTGCCAGCAGCTTAAGCTTACAGGGAGCATATGGCTACACCTTC.

The chain recombines TRBV19 with TRBJ1-2, with D unclear. In germline, CDR1 is LNHDA, CDR2 SQIVND (reference sequence). The CDR3 spans 12 residues. Trimming took off 6 bases at V and 9 bases at J, with 14 bases between the two ends. The CDR3 DNA sequence: TGTGCCAGTAGGACGGAATGGGAGTGCTACACCTTC. Amino acids: CASRTEWECYTF.

V gene TRBV5-6 combines with J gene TRBJ2-1; D is unclear. The germline V and J ends were trimmed by 4 bases and 5 bases, with 13 bases remaining between them. The CDR3 has 14 residues. Per the germline V gene, CDR1 is SGHDT and CDR2 is YYEEEE. This CDR3 is CASSPMAEDNEQFF. CDR3 nucleotides: TGTGCCAGCAGCCCCATGGCCGAAGACAATGAGCAGTTCTTC.

The chain employs TRBV2 and TRBJ1-3; D may be TRBD1 (5 bases). The ends were cut back, 0 bases at V and 3 bases at J, with 9 bases in the middle. Germline V CDR1 and CDR2: SNHLY, FYNNEI. The CDR3 extends over 15 amino acids. The CDR3 bases are TGTGCCAGCAGTGAAGCGCTAGGGGTTGGAAACACCATATATTTT. This sequence encodes CASSEALGVGNTIYF.

This clone was detected only a few times. The chain joins TRBV6-2 or TRBV6-3 to TRBJ1-6; D is unclear. Per germline, CDR1 MNHEY and CDR2 SVGEGT. This CDR3 spans 15 amino acids. Trimming pared 3 bases from V and 10 bases from J, leaving 16 bases between. For the CDR3, the DNA is TGTGCCAGCAGTTATGGTGGGCTTTCGGGATCACCCCTCCACTTT. It yields the protein CASSYGGLSGSPLHF.

The chain has TRBV7-2 and TRBJ1-1; a possible D gene is TRBD1 (5 bases). The V end was cut by 6 bases, the J end by 6 bases, with 23 bases between. The CDR3 is made up of 16 amino acids. CDR1 SGHTA and CDR2 FQGNSA come from the germline V gene. In DNA form, the CDR3 reads TGTGCCAGCAGACCGCGACAGTCAATCATAGAGGCTGAAGCTTTCTTT. The encoded protein is CASRPRQSIIEAEAFF.

The chain is built from TRBV3-1 (or the pseudogene TRBV3-2) and TRBJ1-5; D is possibly TRBD1 (6 bases). Germline V gives CDR1 LGHDT, CDR2 YNNKEL (reference sequence). Between the trimmed V and J ends, which lost 5 bases and 5 bases, there was a span of 13 bases. The CDR3 length is 14 residues. The CDR3 protein is CASSTRDTDQPQHF. CDR3 DNA: TGTGCCAGCAGCACGAGGGACACCGATCAGCCCCAGCATTTT.